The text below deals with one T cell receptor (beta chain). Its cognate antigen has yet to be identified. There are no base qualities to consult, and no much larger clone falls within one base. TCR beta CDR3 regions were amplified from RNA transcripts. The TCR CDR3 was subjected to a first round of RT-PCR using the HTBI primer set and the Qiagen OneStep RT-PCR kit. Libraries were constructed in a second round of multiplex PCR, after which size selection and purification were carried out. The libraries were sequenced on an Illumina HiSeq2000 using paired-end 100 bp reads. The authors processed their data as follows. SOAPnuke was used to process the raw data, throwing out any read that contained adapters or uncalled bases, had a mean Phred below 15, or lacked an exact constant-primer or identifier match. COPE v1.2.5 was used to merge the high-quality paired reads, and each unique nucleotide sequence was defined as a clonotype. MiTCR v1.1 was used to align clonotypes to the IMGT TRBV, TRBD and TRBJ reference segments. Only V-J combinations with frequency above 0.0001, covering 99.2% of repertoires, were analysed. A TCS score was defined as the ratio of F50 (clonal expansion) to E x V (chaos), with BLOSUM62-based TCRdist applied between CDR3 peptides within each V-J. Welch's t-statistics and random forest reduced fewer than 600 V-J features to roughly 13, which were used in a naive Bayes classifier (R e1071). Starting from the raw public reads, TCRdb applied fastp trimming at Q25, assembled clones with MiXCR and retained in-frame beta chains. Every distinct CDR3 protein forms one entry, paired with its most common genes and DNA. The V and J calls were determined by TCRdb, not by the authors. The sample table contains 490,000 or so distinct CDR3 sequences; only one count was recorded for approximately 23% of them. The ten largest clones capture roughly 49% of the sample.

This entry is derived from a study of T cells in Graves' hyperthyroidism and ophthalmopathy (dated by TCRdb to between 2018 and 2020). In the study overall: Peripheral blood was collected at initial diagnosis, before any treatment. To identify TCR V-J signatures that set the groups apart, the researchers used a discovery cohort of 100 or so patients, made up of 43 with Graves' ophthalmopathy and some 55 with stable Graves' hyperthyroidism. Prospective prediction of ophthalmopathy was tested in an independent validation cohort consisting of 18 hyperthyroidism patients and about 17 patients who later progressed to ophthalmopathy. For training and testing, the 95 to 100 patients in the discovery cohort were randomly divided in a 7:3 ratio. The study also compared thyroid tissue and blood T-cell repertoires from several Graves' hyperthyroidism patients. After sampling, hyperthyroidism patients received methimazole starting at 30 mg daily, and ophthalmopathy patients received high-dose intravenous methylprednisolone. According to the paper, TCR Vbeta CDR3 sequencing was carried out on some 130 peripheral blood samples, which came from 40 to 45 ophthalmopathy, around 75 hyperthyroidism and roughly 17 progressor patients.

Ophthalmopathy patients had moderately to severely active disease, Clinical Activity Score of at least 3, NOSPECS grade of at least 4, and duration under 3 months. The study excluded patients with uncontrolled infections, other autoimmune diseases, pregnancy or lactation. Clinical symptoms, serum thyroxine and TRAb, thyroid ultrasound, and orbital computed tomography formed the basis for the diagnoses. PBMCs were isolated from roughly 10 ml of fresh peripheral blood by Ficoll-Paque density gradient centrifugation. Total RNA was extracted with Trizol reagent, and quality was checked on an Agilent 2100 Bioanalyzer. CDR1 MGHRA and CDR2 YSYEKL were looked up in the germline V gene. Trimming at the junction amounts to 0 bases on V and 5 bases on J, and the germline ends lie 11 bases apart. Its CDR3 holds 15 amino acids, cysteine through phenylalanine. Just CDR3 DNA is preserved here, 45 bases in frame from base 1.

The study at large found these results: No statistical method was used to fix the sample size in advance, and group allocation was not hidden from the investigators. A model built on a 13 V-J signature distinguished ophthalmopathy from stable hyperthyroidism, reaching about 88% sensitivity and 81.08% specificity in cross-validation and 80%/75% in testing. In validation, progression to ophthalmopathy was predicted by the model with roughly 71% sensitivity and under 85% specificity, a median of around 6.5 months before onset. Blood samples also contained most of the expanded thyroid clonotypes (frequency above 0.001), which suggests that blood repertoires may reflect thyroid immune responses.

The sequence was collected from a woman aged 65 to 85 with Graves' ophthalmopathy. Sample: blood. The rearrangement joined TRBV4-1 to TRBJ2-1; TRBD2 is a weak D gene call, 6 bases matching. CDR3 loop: CASSQDGTGNNEQFF. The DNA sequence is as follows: TGCGCCAGCAGCCAAGATGGGACTGGCAACAATGAGCAGTTCTTC.